The TCR beta chain under discussion was sequenced for a study of cytomegalovirus exposure and HLA in healthy donors. Whole-study findings and limits: Cytomegalovirus association was assigned to more than 150 TCR beta chains. Segments of the TCR beta V type were, in most cases, productive about 90% or about 30% of the time in an earlier analysis. TRBV6-2, TRBV6-3 and some other V segments were excluded as indistinguishable.

Germline assignment: CDR1 SGHRS and CDR2 YFSETQ. V was cut by 0 bases and J by 4 bases, with 10 bases left in between. The CDR3 totals 14 residues. For this clone: Its cognate antigen is unknown.

PCR amplification relied on 60 Vbeta primers (plus 13 Jbeta primers). Produced via immunoSEQ multiplex PCR; TCRdb's table is partial and in-frame only. The profile covers 150,000 or so clones, with nearly 80% appearing a single time and just under 1% taken by the ten largest. The receptor comes from a woman aged 50 to 60 in good health and CMV-seropositive. Sequencing was done on a sample of PBMCs. The gene calls are TRBV5-1 and TRBJ1-2, with unresolved D. CDR3 residues: CASSLAGDAYGYTF. In DNA form, the CDR3 reads TGCGCCAGCAGCTTGGCCGGGGATGCCTATGGCTACACCTTC. The full variable domain, its missing parts supplied by reference TRBV5-1 and TRBJ1-2, is KAGVTQTPRYLIKTRGQQVTLSCSPISGHRSVSWYQQTPGQGLQFLFEYFSETQRNKGNFPGRFSGRQFSNSRSEMNVSTLELGDSALYLCASSLAGDAYGYTFGSGTRLTVV.